What follows are 27 T cell receptor beta chains derived from one specimen sequenced in a study of blood T cell repertoires in COVID-19. Generated by immunoSEQ multiplex PCR, the TCRdb table keeps only in-frame clones and is missing some. The sample has a few hundred thousand clones, just over 85% seen once. Sequenced material: peripheral blood. Receptors originate from a man younger than 40 who had recovered from COVID-19.

The count of this clone is one. The chain joins TRBV19 to TRBJ1-2, with D tentatively TRBD1 (6 bases). Germline lookup yields CDR1 LNHDA and CDR2 SQIVND (reference sequence). Trimming removed 2 bases from V and 5 bases from J, with 15 bases in between. The CDR3 extends over 15 amino acids. This CDR3 is CASSIWDKAPYGYTF. CDR3 DNA sequence: TGTGCCAGTAGTATATGGGACAAGGCTCCTTATGGCTACACCTTC.

This clone was detected only a few times. The chain has TRBV19 and TRBJ1-3; TRBD1 is a possible D gene (6 bases). The CDR3 sequence is 11 residues long. The germline V and J ends were trimmed by 11 bases and 12 bases, with 17 bases remaining between them. The V gene's germline CDR1 is LNHDA and CDR2 SQIVND (reference sequence). The CDR3 coding sequence is TGTGCCGGATCACAGGGTTGGAGCATATATTTT. Protein product: CAGSQGWSIYF.

CDR3 residues: CASSYRGSYNEQFF. Written as DNA, the CDR3 is TGTGCCAGCAGTTACAGGGGCTCCTACAATGAGCAGTTCTTC. The J gene is TRBJ2-1, the V gene TRBV6-2 or TRBV6-3; tentative D call: TRBD1 (5 bases). This CDR3 contains 14 residues. CDR1 is MNHEY, CDR2 SVGEGT, per germline. Trimming cost V 2 bases and J 0 bases, with 5 bases left between them.

The J gene is TRBJ1-2, the V gene TRBV11-2; D is uncertain. The CDR3 covers 13 residues. V shed 0 bases and J shed 8 bases, with 10 bases lying between them. Germline CDR1 SGHAT, CDR2 FQNNGV. The CDR3 is CASSLDRTGGYTF. The DNA for the CDR3 is TGTGCCAGCAGCTTAGATCGGACGGGAGGCTACACCTTC. Drawing the rest from reference TRBV11-2 and TRBJ1-2, the complete variable domain is EAGVAQSPRYKIIEKRQSVAFWCNPISGHATLYWYQQILGQGPKLLIQFQNNGVVDDSQLPKDRFSAERLKGVDSTLKIQPAKLEDSAVYLCASSLDRTGGYTFGSGTRLTVV.

The V call is TRBV7-9, the J call TRBJ2-1; 7 positions agree with TRBD1. Trimming at V came to 5 bases and at J to 8 bases, leaving 6 bases not matched to a gene. This CDR3 is built from 13 residues. Germline V gene data show CDR1 as SEHNR and CDR2 as FQNEAQ (reference sequence). CDR3 DNA sequence: TGTGCCAGCAGCCCCCTAGACAGGGATGAGCAGTTCTTC. This sequence encodes CASSPLDRDEQFF.

The chain combines TRBV30 with TRBJ2-5, with 9 bases fitting TRBD2. Germline V gene lookup returns CDR1 GTSNPN and CDR2 SVGIG (reference sequence). The length of the CDR3 is 15 residues. V lost 1 base and J lost 2; bases outside the gene matches: 5. The DNA of the CDR3 is TGTGCCTGGAGTGGGCTAGCGGGGCGTCAAGAGACCCAGTACTTC. It translates to CAWSGLAGRQETQYF.

The V and J genes are TRBV9 and TRBJ1-1, with 7 bases matching TRBD1. CDR3 length: 15 amino acids. V trimming: 0 bases; J trimming: 5 bases; junction bases outside the gene matches: 7. Per germline, CDR1 SGDLS and CDR2 YYNGEE. CDR3 nucleotide sequence: TGTGCCAGCAGCGTAGAGCCTAACAGGGGAACTGAAGCTTTCTTT. Translating it yields CASSVEPNRGTEAFF. The full variable domain, rest sourced from reference TRBV9 and TRBJ1-1, is DSGVTQTPKHLITATGQRVTLRCSPRSGDLSVYWYQQSLDQGLQFLIQYYNGEERAKGNILERFSAQQFPDLHSELNLSSLELGDSALYFCASSVEPNRGTEAFFGQGTRLTVV.

CDR3 coding DNA: TGTGCCAGCAGCTTCTGGGTCCCCTTGGGCGTAGCTGAAGCTTTCTTT. It yields the protein CASSFWVPLGVAEAFF. This chain joins TRBV7-2 and TRBJ1-1, with D uncertain. Germline V lookup: CDR1 SGHTA, CDR2 FQGNSA. V was clipped by 3 bases and J by 6 bases, with 20 bases between them. This CDR3 spans 16 amino acids.

The chain links TRBV5-1 to TRBJ1-2; 11 bases fit TRBD1. The CDR3 is 12 amino acids. The germline V gene encodes CDR1 SGHRS and CDR2 YFSETQ. Trimming removed 9 bases from V and 7 bases from J; junction bases left unmatched: 5. The CDR3 DNA follows: TGCGCCACCGGACAGGGGGCGCGTGGCTACACCTTC. This gives the protein CATGQGARGYTF.

The chain joins TRBV18 to TRBJ1-1; 9 bases map to TRBD1. This CDR3 is 18 amino acids long. With 0 bases clipped from V and 5 bases from J, the junction kept 13 bases outside the gene matches. CDR1 KGHSH and CDR2 LQKENI come from the germline V gene. The chain's CDR3 is CASSPPTREGQGYTEAFF. CDR3 DNA sequence: TGTGCCAGCTCACCACCAACCCGTGAGGGACAGGGTTATACTGAAGCTTTCTTT.

The chain uses TRBV19 and TRBJ2-3, with D maybe TRBD1 (6 bases). The V and J ends lost 7 bases and 2 bases respectively, with 16 bases between them. This CDR3 region has 15 residues. CDR1 is LNHDA, CDR2 SQIVND, per germline (reference sequence). The CDR3, as DNA: TGTGCCAGTATACGAGGACAGCTCTCCACAGATACGCAGTATTTT. As protein: CASIRGQLSTDTQYF. Combining the CDR3 with reference TRBV19 and TRBJ2-3 gives the whole variable domain DGGITQSPKYLFRKEGQNVTLSCEQNLNHDAMYWYRQDPGQGLRLIYYSQIVNDFQKGDIAEGYSVSREKKESFPLTVTSAQKNPTAFYLCASIRGQLSTDTQYFGPGTRLTVL.

This clone showed up just once. V gene TRBV28 combines with J gene TRBJ2-7; the match to TRBD1 covers 7 bases. CDR3 length: 16 residues. CDR1 and CDR2 (germline): MDHEN, SYDVKM. V shed 6 bases and J 3 bases; nucleotides not matched to a gene: 14. The CDR3 is CASRLRFGQGVYEQYF. The DNA of the CDR3 is TGTGCCAGCAGATTACGATTCGGGCAGGGGGTCTACGAGCAGTACTTC.

The V and J genes are TRBV10-2 and TRBJ2-7; 13 nucleotides match TRBD2. There are 15 residues in the CDR3. V dropped 0 bases and J dropped 9; count of bases not matched to a gene: 5. Germline values: CDR1 WSHSY, CDR2 SAAADI. The CDR3 is CASSESGLAGRGQYF. CDR3 sequence (DNA): TGCGCCAGCAGTGAGTCGGGACTAGCGGGACGGGGGCAGTACTTC.

This chain links TRBV11-3 with TRBJ2-1; perhaps TRBD2 as D (5 bases). Germline CDR1 and CDR2: SGHNT and YENEEA. Trimming removed 4 bases from V and 10 bases from J, with 17 bases in between. This CDR3 has 14 residues. CDR3 loop: CASSSTGRRWEQFF. The CDR3 bases are TGTGCCAGCAGCTCAACGGGTCGGAGGTGGGAGCAGTTCTTC.

The chain joins TRBV7-9 to TRBJ1-5; D not resolved. This CDR3 has 13 amino acids. Germline loops: CDR1 SEHNR, CDR2 FQNEAQ (reference sequence). Trimming took off 1 base at V and 4 bases at J, with 5 bases between the two ends. The CDR3 here is CASSLGPNQPQHF. The CDR3 DNA sequence: TGTGCCAGCAGCTTAGGTCCGAATCAGCCCCAGCATTTT.

CDR3 sequence: CASSVIGGGGGRQETQYF. The CDR3 DNA follows: TGTGCCAGCAGCGTGATAGGTGGCGGCGGGGGGCGACAAGAGACCCAGTACTTC. The chain links TRBV9 to TRBJ2-5; TRBD2 aligns across 8 bases. The CDR3 has 18 amino acids. J was trimmed by 2 bases and V by 2 bases; bases with no gene match: 14. Per germline, CDR1 SGDLS and CDR2 YYNGEE.

The V gene is TRBV27, the J gene TRBJ1-1, with D tentatively TRBD1 (6 bases). Germline V lookup: CDR1 MNHEY, CDR2 SMNVEV (reference sequence). This CDR3 has 12 residues. Trimming took off 5 bases at V and 8 bases at J, with 12 bases between the two ends. CDR3 bases: TGTGCCAGCAGTCCGGGACATATGGAAGCTTTCTTT. This gives the protein CASSPGHMEAFF.

The chain couples TRBV19 to TRBJ1-2; TRBD1 matches at 9 bases. The CDR3 is 14 residues long. V lost 10 bases to trimming and J lost 5 bases; unmatched junction nucleotides: 11. Germline lookup yields CDR1 LNHDA and CDR2 SQIVND (reference sequence). CDR3 sequence reads: CATTNRGLGYGYTF. DNA for the CDR3: TGTGCCACCACCAACAGGGGGCTAGGGTATGGCTACACCTTC.

V and J are TRBV21-1 and TRBJ2-3; the table names TRBD1, a call not compared with the DNA. TRBV21-1 is described as a pseudogene. The CDR3 contains 15 residues. The CDR3 loop is CASSKGTGGRDTQYF. In DNA, the CDR3 is TGTGCCAGCAGCAAGGGGACAGGGGGCCGAGATACGCAGTATTTT.

The chain is built from TRBV5-8 and TRBJ2-7; 8 bases line up with TRBD2. Per the germline V gene, CDR1 is SGHTS and CDR2 is YDEGEE. V lost 4 bases to trimming and J lost 2 bases; unmatched junction nucleotides: 8. The CDR3 runs 15 residues. The CDR3 loop reads CASSTLLAGTYEQYF. DNA for the CDR3: TGTGCCAGCAGCACGCTTCTAGCGGGCACCTACGAGCAGTACTTC.

J is TRBJ1-4 and V is TRBV30, with D tentatively TRBD1 (5 bases). Germline V gene lookup returns CDR1 GTSNPN and CDR2 SVGIG (reference sequence). V was shortened by 0 bases and J by 4 bases, with 9 bases between the two germline ends. The CDR3 has 14 amino acids. CDR3 sequence (DNA): TGTGCCTGGAGTGTGGGGGGAGATAATGAAAAACTGTTTTTT. Amino acids: CAWSVGGDNEKLFF.

The chain joins TRBV6-6 to TRBJ1-1; the D gene is possibly TRBD1 (5 bases). Trimming left V 6 bases short and J 5 bases short, with 13 bases between. The germline V gene has CDR1 MNHNY and CDR2 SVGAGI (reference sequence). The CDR3 is 13 amino acids. The chain's CDR3 is CASRRTGGTEAFF. CDR3 in DNA: TGTGCCAGCAGGCGGACGGGGGGGACTGAAGCTTTCTTT.

V usage is TRBV4-2 and J usage is TRBJ2-2; 7 positions agree with TRBD2. J lost 0 bases, V lost 0 bases, and 7 bases had no gene match. CDR1 LGHNA and CDR2 YNFKEQ come from the germline V gene. There are 18 residues in the CDR3. The CDR3 loop is CASSQEGTSAANTGELFF. The CDR3 coding sequence is TGTGCCAGCAGCCAAGAAGGTACTAGCGCCGCGAACACCGGGGAGCTGTTTTTT.

The rearrangement joins TRBV11-2 to TRBJ2-7, with TRBD1 identical over 7 bases. This CDR3 contains 14 residues. Trimming cost V 2 bases and J 2 bases; bases outside gene matches: 3. Germline V CDR1 and CDR2: SGHAT, FQNNGV. CDR3 residues: CASSLSDRAYEQYF. CDR3 in DNA: TGTGCCAGCAGCTTAAGTGACAGGGCCTACGAGCAGTACTTC.

The gene calls are TRBV5-1 and TRBJ2-5; 15 bases are a match to TRBD2. Germline values: CDR1 SGHRS, CDR2 YFSETQ. The junction had 1 base not matched to a gene; V was cut back by 0 bases and J by 4 bases. This CDR3 has 16 amino acids. In DNA form, the CDR3 reads TGCGCCAGCAGCTTGGTGGGACTAGCGGGGGGAGAGACCCAGTACTTC. It yields the protein CASSLVGLAGGETQYF. Complete variable domain (other parts from reference TRBV5-1 and TRBJ2-5): KAGVTQTPRYLIKTRGQQVTLSCSPISGHRSVSWYQQTPGQGLQFLFEYFSETQRNKGNFPGRFSGRQFSNSRSEMNVSTLELGDSALYLCASSLVGLAGGETQYFGPGTRLLVL.

The chain uses TRBV12-1 and TRBJ2-2; the table's D call, TRBD1, has no DNA check behind it. TRBV12-1 is a recognized pseudogene. This CDR3 has 17 residues. The DNA for the CDR3 is TGTGCCAGCAGCCAGAAAAACAGGGGAAGGGAGGCCGGGGAGCTGTTTTTT. It is translated as CASSQKNRGREAGELFF.

This CDR3 reads CASSPDSIYGYTF. CDR3 DNA: TGTGCCAGCAGCCCGGACAGTATCTATGGCTACACCTTC. The rearrangement joins TRBV7-9 to TRBJ1-2; a weak D match, TRBD1 (6 bases). CDR1 and CDR2 (germline): SEHNR, FQNEAQ (reference sequence). V lost 5 bases and J lost 4, with 11 bases in between. The CDR3 length is 13 residues.